This TCR beta chain stems from a study of graft-versus-host responses after intestinal transplantation. Looking at the study overall: Recipients were all induced with anti-thymocyte globulin, then given tacrolimus and steroids for around 3 years. General study findings and limits: Allografts carried high graft-versus-host to host-versus-graft clonal ratios in patients having graft-donor T cell macrochimerism.

The table came from immunoSEQ multiplex PCR; TCRdb's copy has only in-frame clones and leaves some out. The profile shows about 110,000 clones, roughly 95% of them singletons. About this clone itself: The antigen is unknown.

The sequence derives from a human donor who received an intestinal transplant. The sequences come from unstimulated CD8+ T cells sorted from spleen or lymph node cells, collected before intestinal transplant.

The DNA for the CDR3 is TGTGCCAGCAGCGGACAGGGAGGCTACGAGCAGTACTTC. Encoded protein: CASSGQGGYEQYF. This chain uses TRBV11-3 with TRBJ2-7, with 8 nucleotides matching TRBD1. Germline V gene lookup returns CDR1 SGHNT and CDR2 YENEEA. CDR3 size: 13 residues. J gave up 3 bases and V 5 bases, and 3 bases lay outside the gene matches.